Listed below are T cell receptor beta chains from one sample, sequenced in a study of T cell responses to AZD1222 COVID-19 vaccine. The table came from immunoSEQ multiplex PCR; TCRdb's copy has only in-frame clones and leaves some out. The table records about 100,000 clones, about 90% of them present only once. The material sequenced was peripheral blood, taken 28 days after the second AZD1222 dose. The receptors come from an adult who received the AZD1222 COVID-19 vaccine. The CDR3 runs from the conserved cysteine through the conserved F or W. The D gene is left open where the match is weak. Size values are once, few and many counts, or a class for expanded clones, and some rows have none.

CDR3 length: 15
clone size: .
D gene: .
J gene: TRBJ2-6
V gene: TRBV2
CDR3 DNA: TGTGCCAGCAGCCCCTCGGCTCCTGGGGCCAACGTCCTGACTTTC
CDR3 protein: CASSPSAPGANVLTF

CDR3 length: 14
clone size: .
D gene: .
J gene: TRBJ2-2
V gene: TRBV11-2
CDR3 DNA: TGTGCCAGCAGCTTATCGGAGAACACCGGGGAGCTGTTTTTT
CDR3 protein: CASSLSENTGELFF

CDR3 length: 15
clone size: .
D gene: .
J gene: TRBJ2-1
V gene: TRBV11-1
CDR3 DNA: TGTGCCAGCAGCTTAATGCGCGGGACCTACAATGAGCAGTTCTTC
CDR3 protein: CASSLMRGTYNEQFF

CDR3 length: 15
clone size: once
D gene: .
J gene: TRBJ1-2
V gene: TRBV5-1
CDR3 DNA: TGCGCCAGCAGCTTGTCCCCCCCGCGCGGAAACGGCTACACCTTC
CDR3 protein: CASSLSPPRGNGYTF

CDR3 length: 11
clone size: .
D gene: TRBD2
J gene: TRBJ2-7
V gene: TRBV12-3/TRBV12-4
CDR3 DNA: TGTGCCAGCAGTATGGGGGGGATGCAGTACTTC
CDR3 protein: CASSMGGMQYF

CDR3 length: 13
clone size: few
D gene: .
J gene: TRBJ1-4
V gene: TRBV11-2
CDR3 DNA: TGTGCCAGCAGCTCCCCGTCGGGGGATAGGGTGTTTTTT
CDR3 protein: CASSSPSGDRVFF

CDR3 length: 14
clone size: .
D gene: .
J gene: TRBJ2-7
V gene: TRBV4-2
CDR3 DNA: TGTGCCAGCAGCCAAGATAGTGGCGGTTACGAGCAGTACTTC
CDR3 protein: CASSQDSGGYEQYF

CDR3 length: 15
clone size: .
D gene: TRBD2
J gene: TRBJ2-3
V gene: TRBV6-1
CDR3 DNA: TGTGCCAGCACAAATAGCGGGGGAAGCACAGATACGCAGTATTTT
CDR3 protein: CASTNSGGSTDTQYF

CDR3 length: 14
clone size: .
D gene: .
J gene: TRBJ2-3
V gene: TRBV9
CDR3 DNA: TGTGCCAGCAGCGTAGAGGCCCTGGGGGATACGCAGTATTTT
CDR3 protein: CASSVEALGDTQYF

CDR3 length: 15
clone size: once
D gene: TRBD1
J gene: TRBJ2-7
V gene: TRBV9
CDR3 DNA: TGTGCCAGCAGCGTAGCCGGGACAGCGTCCTACGAGCAGTACTTC
CDR3 protein: CASSVAGTASYEQYF

CDR3 length: 14
clone size: once
D gene: .
J gene: TRBJ1-1
V gene: TRBV27
CDR3 DNA: TGTGCCAGCAGTCTGCAGGGTGAGAACACTGAAGCTTTCTTT
CDR3 protein: CASSLQGENTEAFF

CDR3 length: 15
clone size: .
D gene: .
J gene: TRBJ2-5
V gene: TRBV6-5
CDR3 DNA: TGTGCCAGCAGTTACCTTGACAGGACCCAAGAGACCCAGTACTTC
CDR3 protein: CASSYLDRTQETQYF

CDR3 length: 13
clone size: .
D gene: TRBD1
J gene: TRBJ1-2
V gene: TRBV6-5
CDR3 DNA: TGTGCCAACTCGGACAGGGGGCACTATGGCTACACCTTC
CDR3 protein: CANSDRGHYGYTF

CDR3 length: 14
clone size: .
D gene: .
J gene: TRBJ1-4
V gene: TRBV19
CDR3 DNA: TGTGCCAGTAGTCAGGGAGGCGCTAATGAAAAACTGTTTTTT
CDR3 protein: CASSQGGANEKLFF

CDR3 length: 14
clone size: .
D gene: TRBD2
J gene: TRBJ2-7
V gene: TRBV19
CDR3 DNA: TGTGCCAGTAGCAATGCGGGAGTCTCAGGCGAGCAGTACTTC
CDR3 protein: CASSNAGVSGEQYF

CDR3 length: 19
clone size: .
D gene: .
J gene: TRBJ1-5
V gene: TRBV19
CDR3 DNA: TGTGCCAGTAGTATAGATGGCCCAAGGATTAGTTTGAACAATCAGCCCCAGCATTTT
CDR3 protein: CASSIDGPRISLNNQPQHF

CDR3 length: 13
clone size: once
D gene: .
J gene: TRBJ1-1
V gene: TRBV14
CDR3 DNA: TGTGCCAGCAGCCTCGGACAGAACACTGAAGCTTTCTTT
CDR3 protein: CASSLGQNTEAFF

CDR3 length: 15
clone size: .
D gene: .
J gene: TRBJ2-7
V gene: TRBV18
CDR3 DNA: TGTGCCAGCTCACCAGTCGGCGCAGGGACGAACGAGCAGTACTTC
CDR3 protein: CASSPVGAGTNEQYF

CDR3 length: 15
clone size: .
D gene: .
J gene: TRBJ2-3
V gene: TRBV7-9
CDR3 DNA: TGTGCCAGCAGCCACATGGCCCAGCAAACAGATACGCAGTATTTT
CDR3 protein: CASSHMAQQTDTQYF

CDR3 length: 14
clone size: .
D gene: .
J gene: TRBJ2-1
V gene: TRBV9
CDR3 DNA: TGTGCCAGCAGCGTACATCCCGGGGACAATGAGCAGTTCTTC
CDR3 protein: CASSVHPGDNEQFF